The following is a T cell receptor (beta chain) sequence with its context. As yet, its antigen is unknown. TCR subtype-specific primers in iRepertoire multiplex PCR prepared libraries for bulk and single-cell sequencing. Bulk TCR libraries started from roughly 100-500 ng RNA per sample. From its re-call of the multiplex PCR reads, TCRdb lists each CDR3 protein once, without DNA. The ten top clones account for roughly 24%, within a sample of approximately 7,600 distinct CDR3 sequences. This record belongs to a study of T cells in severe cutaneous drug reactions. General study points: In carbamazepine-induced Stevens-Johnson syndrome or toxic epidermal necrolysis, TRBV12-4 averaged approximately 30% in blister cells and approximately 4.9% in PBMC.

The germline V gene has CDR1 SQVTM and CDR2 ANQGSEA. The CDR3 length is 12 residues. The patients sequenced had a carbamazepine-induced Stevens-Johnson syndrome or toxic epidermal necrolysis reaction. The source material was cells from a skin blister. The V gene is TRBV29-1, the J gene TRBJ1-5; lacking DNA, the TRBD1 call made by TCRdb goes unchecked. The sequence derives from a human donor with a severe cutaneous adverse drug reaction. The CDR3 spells CSVGANNQPQHF.